This T cell receptor beta chain was retrieved from a study of cytomegalovirus exposure and HLA in healthy donors. Study conclusions and caveats: The authors listed about 170 TCR beta chains as cytomegalovirus-associated. The productive fraction for most TCR beta V segments was about 90% or about 30% in an earlier analysis. The authors judged a highly shared variant cluster likely a sequencing artifact. Immune exposure data for these donors was limited to CMV serostatus.

Worth noting for this clone: What it binds is not known.

PCR primers comprised 60 Vbeta and 13 Jbeta primers. Data came from immunoSEQ multiplex PCR; TCRdb stores just in-frame clones and leaves some out. The sample contains around 150,000 clones, approximately 70% of which appear only once. J was trimmed by 2 bases and V by 3 bases; bases with no gene match: 9. The CDR3 runs 16 residues. CDR1 and CDR2 (germline): LGHNA, YNFKEQ. The material sequenced was PBMCs. The rearrangement links TRBV4-2 to TRBJ2-7; 8 positions match TRBD1. The receptor comes from a human donor in good health. Here the CDR3 DNA reads TGTGCCAGCAGCCACTCTACTCCGACAGGGGCCTACGAGCAGTACTTC. Encoded protein: CASSHSTPTGAYEQYF.